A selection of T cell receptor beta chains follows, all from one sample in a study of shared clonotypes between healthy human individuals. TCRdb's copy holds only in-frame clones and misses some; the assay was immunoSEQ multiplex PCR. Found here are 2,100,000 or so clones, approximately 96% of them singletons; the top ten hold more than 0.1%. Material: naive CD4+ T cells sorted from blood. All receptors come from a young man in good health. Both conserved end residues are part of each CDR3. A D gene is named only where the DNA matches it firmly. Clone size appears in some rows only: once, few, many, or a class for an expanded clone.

CDR3nt: TGTGCCAGCAGCTTAGTTGTGGTCGGTGACTATGGCTACACCTTC; CDR3aa: CASSLVVVGDYGYTF; d_gene: .; v_gene: TRBV7-9; abundance: .; j_gene: TRBJ1-2
CDR3nt: TGTGCCAGCAGCCAAGAGCGCCAGGGCCCCTCGACCCAGTACTTC; CDR3aa: CASSQERQGPSTQYF; d_gene: .; v_gene: TRBV14; abundance: few; j_gene: TRBJ2-5
CDR3nt: TGTGCCAGCTCACCGGACAGAGGGGATCAGCCCCAGCATTTT; CDR3aa: CASSPDRGDQPQHF; d_gene: .; v_gene: TRBV18; abundance: .; j_gene: TRBJ1-5
CDR3nt: TGTGCCAGCAGCTTGGTCAGATCAGATACGCAGTATTTT; CDR3aa: CASSLVRSDTQYF; d_gene: .; v_gene: TRBV5-6; abundance: .; j_gene: TRBJ2-3
CDR3nt: TGTGCCAGCAGTGAAGACAGAACAGGGGGAGCAGATACGCAGTATTTT; CDR3aa: CASSEDRTGGADTQYF; d_gene: TRBD1; v_gene: TRBV2; abundance: .; j_gene: TRBJ2-3
CDR3nt: TGTGCCAGCAGCCTCGGAGCGGGCCAGGGTCCCTACGAGCAGTACTTC; CDR3aa: CASSLGAGQGPYEQYF; d_gene: .; v_gene: TRBV9; abundance: .; j_gene: TRBJ2-7
CDR3nt: TGTGCCAGCAGTGATGAAGGGATTGGCTACACCTTC; CDR3aa: CASSDEGIGYTF; d_gene: .; v_gene: TRBV2; abundance: .; j_gene: TRBJ1-2
CDR3nt: TGTGCCAGCAGGGTGACAGGGGTAATTTCACCCCTCCACTTT; CDR3aa: CASRVTGVISPLHF; d_gene: TRBD1; v_gene: TRBV6-5; abundance: .; j_gene: TRBJ1-6
CDR3nt: TGTGCCAGCAGCCTGAGGGGGGAGAGCTCCTACGAGCAGTACTTC; CDR3aa: CASSLRGESSYEQYF; d_gene: .; v_gene: TRBV7-9; abundance: .; j_gene: TRBJ2-7
CDR3nt: TGTGCCAGCAGCGTGGGGGACACCACAGATACGCAGTATTTT; CDR3aa: CASSVGDTTDTQYF; d_gene: .; v_gene: TRBV9; abundance: once; j_gene: TRBJ2-3
CDR3nt: TGTGCCACCGGGGGTGTGGACACCGGGGAGCTGTTTTTT; CDR3aa: CATGGVDTGELFF; d_gene: .; v_gene: TRBV10-3; abundance: once; j_gene: TRBJ2-2
CDR3nt: TGTGCCACGCGGGGTCTTCGCGACACCGGGGAGCTGTTTTTT; CDR3aa: CATRGLRDTGELFF; d_gene: .; v_gene: TRBV19; abundance: .; j_gene: TRBJ2-2
CDR3nt: TGTGCCAGTCAGGGACAGGGGGGGACTGAAGCTTTCTTT; CDR3aa: CASQGQGGTEAFF; d_gene: TRBD1; v_gene: TRBV25-1; abundance: .; j_gene: TRBJ1-1
CDR3nt: TGTGCCAGCAGGGGTGGGGTTGACACAGATACGCAGTATTTT; CDR3aa: CASRGGVDTDTQYF; d_gene: .; v_gene: TRBV5-4; abundance: .; j_gene: TRBJ2-3
CDR3nt: TGTGCCAGCAGTTACTCATTTGGTAAGGGTGGCTACGAGCAGTACTTC; CDR3aa: CASSYSFGKGGYEQYF; d_gene: .; v_gene: TRBV6-5; abundance: .; j_gene: TRBJ2-7
CDR3nt: TGTGCCAGCAAGGTAGCGGTAACTTATCAAGAGACCCAGTACTTC; CDR3aa: CASKVAVTYQETQYF; d_gene: .; v_gene: TRBV2; abundance: .; j_gene: TRBJ2-5
CDR3nt: TGTGCCAGCGCTCCCAGCGGGTACTCTGGAAACACCATATATTTT; CDR3aa: CASAPSGYSGNTIYF; d_gene: .; v_gene: TRBV6-1; abundance: .; j_gene: TRBJ1-3
CDR3nt: TGTGCCATCAGAACCGGACAGGGGGCGCAAAGGGATAATTCACCCCTCCACTTT; CDR3aa: CAIRTGQGAQRDNSPLHF; d_gene: TRBD1; v_gene: TRBV10-3; abundance: .; j_gene: TRBJ1-6
CDR3nt: TGTGCCAGCAGCTTATCGGCCGGGGGGTTTAACTATGGCTACACCTTC; CDR3aa: CASSLSAGGFNYGYTF; d_gene: .; v_gene: TRBV7-8; abundance: .; j_gene: TRBJ1-2
CDR3nt: TGTGCCAGCACGAAAGAGGGGGGGCGTAATGAAAAACTGTTTTTT; CDR3aa: CASTKEGGRNEKLFF; d_gene: .; v_gene: TRBV2; abundance: .; j_gene: TRBJ1-4
CDR3nt: TGCGCCAGCAGCGTAACTAGCGGGGGCTACAATGAGCAGTTCTTC; CDR3aa: CASSVTSGGYNEQFF; d_gene: TRBD2; v_gene: TRBV5-1; abundance: once; j_gene: TRBJ2-1